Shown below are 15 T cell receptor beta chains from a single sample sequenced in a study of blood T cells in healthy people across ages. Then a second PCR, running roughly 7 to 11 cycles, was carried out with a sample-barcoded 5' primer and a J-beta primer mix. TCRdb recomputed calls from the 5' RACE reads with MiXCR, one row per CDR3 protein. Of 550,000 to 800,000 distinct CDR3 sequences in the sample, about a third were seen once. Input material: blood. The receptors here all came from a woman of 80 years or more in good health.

This chain's CDR3 is CASSLAQGDQPQHF. CDR3 nucleotides: TGTGCCAGCAGCTTGGCCCAGGGAGATCAGCCCCAGCATTTT. The V call is TRBV5-5, the J call TRBJ1-5; D perhaps matches TRBD1 (5 bases). The CDR3 extends over 14 amino acids. CDR1 and CDR2 (germline): SGHKS, YYEKEE (reference sequence). The ends were cut back, 0 bases at V and 5 bases at J, with 9 bases in the middle.

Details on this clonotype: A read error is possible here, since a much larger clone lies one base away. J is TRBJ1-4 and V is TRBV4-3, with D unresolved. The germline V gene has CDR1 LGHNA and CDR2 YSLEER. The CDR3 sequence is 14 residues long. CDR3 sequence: CASSQDRSEEKRFF. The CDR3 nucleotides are TGCGCCAGCAGCCAAGATAGATCTGAGGAAAAACGGTTTTTT.

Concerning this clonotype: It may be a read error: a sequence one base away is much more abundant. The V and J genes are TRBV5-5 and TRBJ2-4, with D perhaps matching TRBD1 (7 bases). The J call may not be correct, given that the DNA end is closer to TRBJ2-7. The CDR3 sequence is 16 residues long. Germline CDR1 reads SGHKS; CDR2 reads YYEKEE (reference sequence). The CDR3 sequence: CAGRPAGQPPPYEQYF. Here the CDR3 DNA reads TGTGCCGGCAGGCCCGCGGGACAGCCGCCTCCCTACGAGCAGTACTTC.

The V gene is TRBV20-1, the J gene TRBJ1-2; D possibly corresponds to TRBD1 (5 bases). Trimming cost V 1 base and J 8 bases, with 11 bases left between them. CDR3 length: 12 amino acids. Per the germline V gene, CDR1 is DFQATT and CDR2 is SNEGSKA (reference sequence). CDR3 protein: CSARGQRSGYTF. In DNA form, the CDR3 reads TGCAGTGCTAGAGGACAGCGTAGCGGCTACACCTTC.

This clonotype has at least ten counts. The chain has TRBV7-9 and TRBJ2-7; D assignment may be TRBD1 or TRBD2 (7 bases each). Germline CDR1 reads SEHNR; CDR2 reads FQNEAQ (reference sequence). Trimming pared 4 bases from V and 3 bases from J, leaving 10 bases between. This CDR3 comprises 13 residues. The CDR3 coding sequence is TGTGCCAGCAGCTCCAGGGGGGGCTACGAGCAGTACTTC. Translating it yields CASSSRGGYEQYF.

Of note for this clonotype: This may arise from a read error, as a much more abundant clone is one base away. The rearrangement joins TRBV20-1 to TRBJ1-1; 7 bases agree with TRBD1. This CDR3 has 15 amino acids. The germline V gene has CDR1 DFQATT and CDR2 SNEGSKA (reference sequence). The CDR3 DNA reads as TGCAGTACTAGCCCAGCGACAGGGACAAACACTGAAGCTTTCTTT. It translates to CSTSPATGTNTEAFF.

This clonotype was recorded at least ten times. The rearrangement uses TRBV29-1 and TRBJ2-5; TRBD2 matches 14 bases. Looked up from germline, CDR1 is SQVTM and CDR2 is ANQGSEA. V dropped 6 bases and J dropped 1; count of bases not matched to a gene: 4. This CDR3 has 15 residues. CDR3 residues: CSVGTSGGLQETQYF. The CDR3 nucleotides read TGCAGCGTAGGGACTAGCGGGGGCCTCCAAGAGACCCAGTACTTC.

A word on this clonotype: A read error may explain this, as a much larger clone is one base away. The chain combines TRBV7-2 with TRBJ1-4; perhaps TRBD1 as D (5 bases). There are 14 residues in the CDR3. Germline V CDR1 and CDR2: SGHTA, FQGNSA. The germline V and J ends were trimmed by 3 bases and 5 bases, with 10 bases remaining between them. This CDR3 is CASSLREGNEKLFF. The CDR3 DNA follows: TGTGCCAGCAGCTTGAGGGAGGGGAATGAAAAACTGTTTTTT.

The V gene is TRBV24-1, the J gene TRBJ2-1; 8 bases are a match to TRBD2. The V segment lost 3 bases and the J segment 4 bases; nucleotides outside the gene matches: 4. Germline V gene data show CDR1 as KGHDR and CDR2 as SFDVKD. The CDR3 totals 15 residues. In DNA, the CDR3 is TGTGCCACCAGTGATAGCGGGGGCGTATACAATGAGCAGTTCTTC. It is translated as CATSDSGGVYNEQFF.

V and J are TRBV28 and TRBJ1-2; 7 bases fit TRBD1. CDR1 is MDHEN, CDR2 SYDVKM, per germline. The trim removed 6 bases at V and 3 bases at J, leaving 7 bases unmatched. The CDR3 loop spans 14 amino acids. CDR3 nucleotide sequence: TGTGCCAGCAGCGTAAACAGGGGACACTATGGCTACACCTTC. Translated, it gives CASSVNRGHYGYTF.

CDR3 DNA sequence: TGTGCCAGCAGTTCGGACAGGGTTAATGAAAAACTGTTTTTT. Translation: CASSSDRVNEKLFF. The chain links TRBV11-2 to TRBJ1-4; 8 bases align to TRBD1. The CDR3 runs 14 residues. V lost 6 bases to trimming and J lost 4 bases; unmatched junction nucleotides: 4. Germline V gene data show CDR1 as SGHAT and CDR2 as FQNNGV.

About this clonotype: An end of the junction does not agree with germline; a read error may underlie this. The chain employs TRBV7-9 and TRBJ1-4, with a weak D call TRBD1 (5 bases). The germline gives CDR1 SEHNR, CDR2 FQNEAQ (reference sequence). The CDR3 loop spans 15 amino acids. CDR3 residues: CASSLGGATNEKRFF. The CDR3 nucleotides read TGTGCCAGCAGCTTAGGAGGGGCAACTAATGAAAAACGGTTTTTT.

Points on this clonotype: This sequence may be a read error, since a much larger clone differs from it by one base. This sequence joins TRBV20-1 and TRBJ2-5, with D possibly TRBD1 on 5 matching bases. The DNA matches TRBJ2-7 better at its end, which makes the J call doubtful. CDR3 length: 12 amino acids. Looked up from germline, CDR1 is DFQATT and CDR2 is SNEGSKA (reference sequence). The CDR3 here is CSASDSHCEQYF. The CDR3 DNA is TGCAGTGCTAGCGACAGCCACTGCGAGCAGTACTTC.

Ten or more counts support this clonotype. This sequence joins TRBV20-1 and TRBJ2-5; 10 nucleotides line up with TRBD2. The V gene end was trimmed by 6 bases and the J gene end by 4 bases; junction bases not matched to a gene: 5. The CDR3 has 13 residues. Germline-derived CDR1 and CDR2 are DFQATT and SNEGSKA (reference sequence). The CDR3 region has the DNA TGCAGTGCGAAACTAGCGGGGCCAGAGACCCAGTACTTC. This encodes CSAKLAGPETQYF.

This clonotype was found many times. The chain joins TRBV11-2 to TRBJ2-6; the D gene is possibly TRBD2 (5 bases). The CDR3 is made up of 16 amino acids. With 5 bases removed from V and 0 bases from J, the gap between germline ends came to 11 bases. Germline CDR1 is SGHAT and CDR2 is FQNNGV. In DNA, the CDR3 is TGTGCCAGCAGCCGCGCCGGGAACTCTGGGGCCAACGTCCTGACTTTC. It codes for CASSRAGNSGANVLTF.